Shown below are 10 T cell receptor beta chains from a single sample sequenced in a study of control samples from healthy donors and cancer patients. TCRdb keeps only in-frame clones here, not all; method: immunoSEQ multiplex PCR. The sample comprises about 35,000 clones, 85% to 95% of which are singletons, and about 1.5% rests with the top ten. Sequencing was performed on PBMCs. These receptor sequences come from a middle-aged man with colorectal cancer.

This clone appeared a single time. The CDR3 here is CASSVGTGPEAFF. CDR3 coding DNA: TGTGCCAGCAGCGTAGGGACCGGCCCTGAAGCTTTCTTT. The rearrangement joins TRBV9 to TRBJ1-1; D is undetermined. V was trimmed by 0 bases and J by 6 bases, leaving 9 bases between them. CDR1 is SGDLS, CDR2 YYNGEE, per germline. The CDR3 sequence is 13 residues long.

V gene TRBV10-3 combines with J gene TRBJ2-3; D may match TRBD1 or TRBD2 (5 bases each). Germline V gene data show CDR1 as ENHRY and CDR2 as SYGVKD. This CDR3 spans 14 amino acids. V was trimmed by 6 bases and J by 2 bases, leaving 12 bases between them. The CDR3, as DNA: TGTGCCATCAGGAGGGGCAGGGACACAGATACGCAGTATTTT. Amino acids: CAIRRGRDTDTQYF.

This clone was recorded once. The chain links TRBV19 to TRBJ1-2; D may be TRBD1 (6 bases). Deletions cut 5 bases from V and 4 bases from J, with 17 bases between. The CDR3 consists of 15 residues. CDR1 is LNHDA, CDR2 SQIVND, per germline (reference sequence). The DNA for the CDR3 is TGTGCCAGTAGTGTTCAGCCCAGGGGACGCTATGGCTACACCTTC. It specifies CASSVQPRGRYGYTF.

The chain employs TRBV19 and TRBJ1-1; 7 positions agree with TRBD1. Per germline, CDR1 LNHDA and CDR2 SQIVND (reference sequence). Trimming cost V 5 bases and J 1 base; bases outside gene matches: 7. This CDR3 has 15 residues. DNA for the CDR3: TGTGCCAGTAGTCCTTCCTCAGGGGGGAACACTGAAGCTTTCTTT. Translation gives CASSPSSGGNTEAFF.

In DNA form, the CDR3 reads TGTGCCAGTAGTACCACTAGCGGACTCTCCTACAATGAGCAGTTCTTC. Protein product: CASSTTSGLSYNEQFF. This rearrangement joins TRBV19 to TRBJ2-1; 8 bases align to TRBD2. Germline assignment: CDR1 LNHDA and CDR2 SQIVND (reference sequence). Trimming at V came to 4 bases and at J to 0 bases, leaving 5 bases not matched to a gene. The CDR3 sequence is 16 residues long.

The chain uses TRBV11-2 and TRBJ2-2; no clear D. Germline values: CDR1 SGHAT, CDR2 FQNNGV. Trimming stripped 0 bases from V and 1 base from J, with 6 bases between. The CDR3 has 15 amino acids. This CDR3 reads CASSLDPRNTGELFF. CDR3 bases: TGTGCCAGCAGCTTAGACCCCCGGAACACCGGGGAGCTGTTTTTT. Complete variable domain (other parts from reference TRBV11-2 and TRBJ2-2): EAGVAQSPRYKIIEKRQSVAFWCNPISGHATLYWYQQILGQGPKLLIQFQNNGVVDDSQLPKDRFSAERLKGVDSTLKIQPAKLEDSAVYLCASSLDPRNTGELFFGEGSRLTVL.

The chain employs TRBV9 and TRBJ2-7; D unclear. Germline CDR1 SGDLS, CDR2 YYNGEE. Trimming shortened V by 4 bases and J by 7 bases, and 18 bases separated the two germline ends. This CDR3 has 14 residues. The CDR3 region is CASSSPGPDEEQYF. DNA of the CDR3: TGTGCCAGCAGCTCCCCCGGCCCCGATGAGGAGCAGTACTTC.

V and J are TRBV12-3 or TRBV12-4 and TRBJ2-7; D gene ambiguous. The CDR3 is 13 residues long. V was cut by 6 bases and J by 7 bases, with 16 bases left in between. CDR3: CASRSNGVWEQYF. CDR3 nucleotide sequence: TGTGCCAGCAGAAGTAATGGGGTGTGGGAGCAGTACTTC.

The V gene is TRBV7-9, the J gene TRBJ2-3; unclear D gene. Trimming removed 3 bases at V and 2 bases at J, with 12 bases between. The CDR3 has 15 residues. Looked up from germline, CDR1 is SEHNR and CDR2 is FQNEAQ (reference sequence). CDR3 sequence (DNA): TGTGCCAGCAGCTTTTATTCCAGGACCACAGATACGCAGTATTTT. Protein: CASSFYSRTTDTQYF. The whole variable domain, remainder taken from reference TRBV7-9 and TRBJ2-3, is DTGVSQNPRHKITKRGQNVTFRCDPISEHNRLYWYRQTLGQGPEFLTYFQNEAQLEKSRLLSDRFSAERPKGSFSTLEIQRTEQGDSAMYLCASSFYSRTTDTQYFGPGTRLTVL.

V is TRBV7-2 and J is TRBJ2-7, with 7 bases fitting TRBD2. The CDR3 totals 15 residues. V was clipped by 1 base and J by 3 bases; unmatched bases: 6. Per germline, CDR1 SGHTA and CDR2 FQGNSA. The CDR3: CASSLGPSGFYEQYF. The CDR3 nucleotides read TGTGCCAGCAGCTTAGGTCCTAGCGGTTTCTACGAGCAGTACTTC.